This entry features one T cell receptor (beta chain) sequence. Its antigen remains unidentified. This entry is derived from a study of regulatory T cells in long-lasting Graves disease. Construction of the TCR beta libraries employed iRepertoire HTBI primers in conjunction with Arm-PCR of CDR3 regions. Authors' processing steps: Taken together, the samples had 55 to 70 TRBV and approximately 13 TRBJ segments identified. MiXCR, run by TCRdb on the multiplex PCR reads, gives a single entry per CDR3 protein. TCRdb, rather than the study authors, made the V and J calls. The sample lists a few hundred thousand distinct CDR3 sequences; 15% were seen once. This CDR3 spans 14 amino acids. Germline assignment: CDR1 SGHTA and CDR2 FQGNSA. V dropped 6 bases and J dropped 3; count of bases not matched to a gene: 5. Time point defined: newly diagnosed GD, antithyroid drugs for less than 3 months. PBMC-derived RNA was used for the TCR library.

Study-level findings and limits: Persistent disease samples used TRBV28, TRBJ1-2 and TRBJ2-5 preferentially.

The same sample was also studied in work on T cells in Graves' hyperthyroidism and ophthalmopathy.

This rearrangement joins TRBV7-2 to TRBJ2-7; 10 positions match TRBD1. The sequencing here drew on peripheral blood mononuclear cells (PBMCs), taken at new diagnosis, from a patient treated with antithyroid drugs. The origin of this receptor is a woman between 35 and 50 years old with Graves disease. CDR3: CASSPDRGDYEQYF. CDR3 coding DNA: TGTGCCAGCAGTCCGGACAGGGGGGACTACGAGCAGTACTTC.